Below are 2 T cell receptor beta chains sequenced from a single sample in a study of blood T cell repertoires in COVID-19. TCRdb's table, derived via immunoSEQ multiplex PCR, lists solely in-frame clones and lacks some. The sample yields about 150,000 clones, more than 85% seen once. The material sequenced was peripheral blood. All receptors derive from a woman aged 70-85 years with acute or convalescent COVID-19.

The chain links TRBV19 to TRBJ2-5; 12 nucleotides line up with TRBD2. The germline gives CDR1 LNHDA, CDR2 SQIVND (reference sequence). This CDR3 is built from 15 residues. Trimming removed 4 bases from V and 4 bases from J; junction bases left unmatched: 4. The CDR3 DNA follows: TGTGCCAGTAGTACTAGCGGGGGGGCCGGAGAGACCCAGTACTTC. Its translation is CASSTSGGAGETQYF.

The sample holds a few counts of this clone. The chain couples TRBV19 to TRBJ1-2; 8 nucleotides align to TRBD1. In germline, CDR1 is LNHDA, CDR2 SQIVND (reference sequence). Trimming at V came to 6 bases and at J to 0 bases, leaving 9 bases not matched to a gene. The length of the CDR3 is 16 residues. The CDR3 loop is CASRLRDRTANYGYTF. The CDR3 DNA reads as TGTGCCAGTAGGCTACGGGACAGGACAGCTAACTATGGCTACACCTTC.